The 25 T cell receptor beta chains listed next were all sequenced from one sample in a study of T cell changes during pregnancy in multiple sclerosis. Profiling relied on immunoSEQ multiplex PCR, and the TCRdb table lists in-frame clones only, not all of them. Here the sample spans over 100,000 clones, roughly nine tenths being singletons. This specimen consisted of peripheral blood, obtained in the third trimester of pregnancy. Receptors were obtained from a female donor with multiple sclerosis, enrolled in a pregnancy study.

V and J are TRBV11-1 and TRBJ1-1; D might be TRBD1 (5 bases). Germline V CDR1 and CDR2: SGHAT, FQDESV (reference sequence). The V gene lost 3 bases and the J gene lost 0 bases, with 8 bases spanning the gap. This CDR3 has 14 amino acids. CDR3 residues: CASSLAGMNTEAFF. CDR3 in DNA: TGTGCCAGCAGCTTGGCAGGGATGAACACTGAAGCTTTCTTT.

This chain joins TRBV23-1 and TRBJ1-3; tentative D call: TRBD1 (6 bases). TRBV23-1 is given ORF status, its function remaining uncertain. The CDR3 is 18 residues long. Trimming stripped 2 bases from V and 3 bases from J, with 20 bases between. The DNA of the CDR3 is TGCGCCAGCAGTCAAGGGGCCGCCTGGACAGAATTTGGAAACACCATATATTTT. Translating it yields CASSQGAAWTEFGNTIYF.

This chain uses TRBV4-1 with TRBJ2-7; 7 bases line up with TRBD1. Losses at the gene ends were 0 bases for V and 3 bases for J; bases not matched to a gene: 8. CDR3 size: 16 residues. Germline V gene data show CDR1 as MGHRA and CDR2 as YSYEKL. CDR3 sequence (DNA): TGCGCCAGCAGCCAAGATCCATGGGACAGCGTCTACGAGCAGTACTTC. It yields the protein CASSQDPWDSVYEQYF.

The J gene is TRBJ2-7, the V gene TRBV5-1, with 9 positions matching TRBD1. This CDR3 spans 15 amino acids. The germline V gene has CDR1 SGHRS and CDR2 YFSETQ. V lost 0 bases and J lost 3; bases outside the gene matches: 4. As DNA, the CDR3 is TGCGCCAGCAGCTTGGAGGTGACAGGGGGCTACGAGCAGTACTTC. It codes for CASSLEVTGGYEQYF. Looking up the rest from reference TRBV5-1 and TRBJ2-7 gives the full variable domain: KAGVTQTPRYLIKTRGQQVTLSCSPISGHRSVSWYQQTPGQGLQFLFEYFSETQRNKGNFPGRFSGRQFSNSRSEMNVSTLELGDSALYLCASSLEVTGGYEQYFGPGTRLTVT.

The chain has TRBV5-1 and TRBJ2-3, with 7 nucleotides matching TRBD1. In germline, CDR1 is SGHRS, CDR2 YFSETQ. V trimming: 7 bases; J trimming: 2 bases; junction bases outside the gene matches: 4. The length of the CDR3 is 13 residues. CDR3: CASRTGATDTQYF. For the CDR3, the DNA is TGCGCCAGCCGAACAGGGGCCACAGATACGCAGTATTTT.

The chain has TRBV6-1 and TRBJ1-1; D not resolved. The V and J ends lost 2 bases and 1 base respectively, with 5 bases between them. This CDR3 has 13 amino acids. The V gene's germline CDR1 is MNHNS and CDR2 SASEGT. In nucleotides, the CDR3 is TGTGCCAGCAGTGAACAGAAGAACACTGAAGCTTTCTTT. Translation gives CASSEQKNTEAFF.

The chain is built from TRBV28 and TRBJ2-5, with 9 bases fitting TRBD1. The CDR3 runs 15 residues. CDR1 and CDR2 (germline): MDHEN, SYDVKM. V was clipped by 8 bases and J by 5 bases; unmatched bases: 12. The CDR3 here is CASHTPHRGQETQYF. In DNA, the CDR3 is TGTGCCAGCCACACACCACACAGGGGGCAGGAGACCCAGTACTTC.

The rearrangement links TRBV7-2 to TRBJ2-3; no reliable D call. Germline V gene sequence: CDR1 SGHTA, CDR2 FQGNSA. V was clipped by 4 bases and J by 0 bases, with 8 bases between them. The CDR3 spans 14 residues. As DNA, the CDR3 is TGTGCCAGCAGCTCTCAGTCTAGCACAGATACGCAGTATTTT. Translating it yields CASSSQSSTDTQYF. Supplemented by reference TRBV7-2 and TRBJ2-3, the full variable domain reads GAGVSQSPSNKVTEKGKDVELRCDPISGHTALYWYRQSLGQGLEFLIYFQGNSAPDKSGLPSDRFSAERTGGSVSTLTIQRTQQEDSAVYLCASSSQSSTDTQYFGPGTRLTVL.

This chain uses TRBV2 with TRBJ1-5; 10 bases agree with TRBD1. Per the germline V gene, CDR1 is SNHLY and CDR2 is FYNNEI. This CDR3 contains 16 residues. Trimming cost V 7 bases and J 4 bases; bases outside gene matches: 10. DNA of the CDR3: TGTGCCAGCATTCCGGACAGGGGGTTTGTTAATCAGCCCCAGCATTTT. It translates to CASIPDRGFVNQPQHF.

The chain is built from TRBV27 and TRBJ1-5; D might be TRBD1 (5 bases). The CDR3 has 15 amino acids. Per germline, CDR1 MNHEY and CDR2 SMNVEV (reference sequence). The V gene lost 7 bases and the J gene lost 7 bases, with 20 bases spanning the gap. The CDR3 sequence is CASTSKGGVNQPQHF. CDR3 DNA: TGTGCCAGCACTTCAAAAGGAGGGGTGAACCAGCCCCAGCATTTT.

The chain carries TRBV5-6 and TRBJ1-2; D is perhaps TRBD1 (6 bases). The CDR3 contains 13 residues. V dropped 1 base and J dropped 7 bases, with 11 bases sitting between them. Germline V gene lookup returns CDR1 SGHDT and CDR2 YYEEEE. Written as DNA, the CDR3 is TGTGCCAGCAGCTTGCCCCAGGGGACTGGCTACACCTTC. Translated: CASSLPQGTGYTF.

Comments on this clone: In the same sample, other DNA sequences code for this CDR3. This sequence joins TRBV30 and TRBJ1-5, with a possible D match to TRBD1 (5 bases). CDR3 length equals 15 residues. Germline CDR1 reads GTSNPN; CDR2 reads SVGIG (reference sequence). V lost 2 bases to trimming and J lost 6 bases, with 17 bases between them. The CDR3 spells CAWSYPGGKGQPQHF. CDR3 nucleotides: TGTGCCTGGAGTTACCCCGGGGGGAAAGGTCAGCCCCAGCATTTT.

The CDR3 bases are TGTGCCAGCAGCTTTTCAGGGGCTGAAAAACTGTTTTTT. This codes for CASSFSGAEKLFF. The chain recombines TRBV11-2 with TRBJ1-4; D perhaps matches TRBD1 (6 bases). This CDR3 spans 13 amino acids. The ends were cut back, 3 bases at V and 7 bases at J, with 9 bases in the middle. Looked up from germline, CDR1 is SGHAT and CDR2 is FQNNGV.

This clone appeared once. The J gene is TRBJ1-5, the V gene TRBV21-1. TRBV21-1 is classified as a pseudogene. This CDR3 is built from 14 residues. In DNA, the CDR3 is TGTGCCAGCAGCCCCCTGCGCTCCAATCAGCCCCAGCATTTT. The encoded protein is CASSPLRSNQPQHF.

The count of this clone is one. The gene calls are TRBV12-5 and TRBJ2-1; the match to TRBD2 covers 15 bases. V was pared by 3 bases and J by 7 bases, with 1 base of the junction left unmatched. Germline V gives CDR1 LGHNT, CDR2 FRNRAP. The CDR3 extends over 15 amino acids. In DNA form, the CDR3 reads TGTGCTAGTGGTTTAGGGACTAGCGGGAGGAATGAGCAGTTCTTC. Its protein product is CASGLGTSGRNEQFF. Looking up the rest from reference TRBV12-5 and TRBJ2-1 gives the full variable domain: DARVTQTPRHKVTEMGQEVTMRCQPILGHNTVFWYRQTMMQGLELLAYFRNRAPLDDSGMPKDRFSAEMPDATLATLKIQPSEPRDSAVYFCASGLGTSGRNEQFFGPGTRLTVL.

V gene TRBV7-9 combines with J gene TRBJ1-4; D possibly corresponds to TRBD1 (6 bases). Looked up from germline, CDR1 is SEHNR and CDR2 is FQNEAQ (reference sequence). The CDR3 runs 15 residues. V was pared by 0 bases and J by 7 bases, with 12 bases between. Written as DNA, the CDR3 is TGTGCCAGCAGCTTAGCCGGGGGGCTGGTTGAAAAACTGTTTTTT. Its translation: CASSLAGGLVEKLFF.

The chain is built from TRBV9 and TRBJ2-3, with 8 bases that match TRBD2. The V gene's germline CDR1 is SGDLS and CDR2 YYNGEE. The CDR3 loop spans 15 amino acids. Trimming cost V 0 bases and J 4 bases; bases outside gene matches: 4. The CDR3 sequence is CASSVDGTRSDTQYF. The CDR3 nucleotides are TGTGCCAGCAGCGTAGACGGGACTAGGTCAGATACGCAGTATTTT.

The rearrangement links TRBV5-1 to TRBJ2-1, with 10 bases fitting TRBD2. Germline CDR1 is SGHRS and CDR2 is YFSETQ. The CDR3 runs 14 residues. V lost 4 bases and J lost 7; bases outside the gene matches: 5. The CDR3 sequence is CASSASGGPNEQFF. CDR3 nucleotide sequence: TGCGCCAGCAGCGCTAGCGGGGGACCGAATGAGCAGTTCTTC.

This clone came up once. The V call is TRBV6-5, the J call TRBJ1-2; D gene ambiguous. V lost 4 bases and J 8 bases, leaving 14 bases between the germline ends. Germline V gene lookup returns CDR1 MNHEY and CDR2 SVGAGI. CDR3 length: 13 amino acids. The CDR3 loop is CASSSWPLTGYTF. In DNA form, the CDR3 reads TGTGCCAGCAGTTCGTGGCCGCTTACAGGCTACACCTTC.

The chain links TRBV5-8 to TRBJ2-7, with D unclear. Germline loops: CDR1 SGHTS, CDR2 YDEGEE. The CDR3 consists of 13 residues. V lost 1 base and J 1 base, leaving 6 bases between the germline ends. In nucleotides, the CDR3 is TGTGCCAGCAGCTTGTCCCCATCCTACGAGCAGTACTTC. Protein product: CASSLSPSYEQYF. Looking up the rest from reference TRBV5-8 and TRBJ2-7 gives the full variable domain: EAGVTQSPTHLIKTRGQQATLRCSPISGHTSVYWYQQALGLGLQFLLWYDEGEERNRGNFPPRFSGRQFPNYSSELNVNALELEDSALYLCASSLSPSYEQYFGPGTRLTVT.

This chain joins TRBV11-1 and TRBJ2-1, with D perhaps TRBD2 (6 bases). With 3 bases removed from V and 0 bases from J, the gap between germline ends came to 12 bases. CDR1 is SGHAT and CDR2 is FQDESV in the germline V gene (reference sequence). CDR3 size: 16 residues. The CDR3 spells CASSFGGGNSYNEQFF. In DNA, the CDR3 is TGTGCCAGCAGCTTTGGTGGCGGGAACTCCTACAATGAGCAGTTCTTC.

The chain employs TRBV5-1 and TRBJ2-5; 10 bases agree with TRBD2. Per germline, CDR1 SGHRS and CDR2 YFSETQ. After removal of 1 base from V and 4 bases from J, the junction contained 4 bases not matched to a gene. CDR3 length: 15 amino acids. The DNA for the CDR3 is TGCGCCAGCAGCTTGACTAGCGGGATATCAGAGACCCAGTACTTC. Translated, it gives CASSLTSGISETQYF.

The genes are TRBV5-1 and TRBJ2-5; D may be TRBD2 (5 bases). The germline V and J ends were trimmed by 0 bases and 5 bases, with 8 bases remaining between them. The CDR3 runs to 13 residues. CDR1 is SGHRS and CDR2 is YFSETQ in the germline V gene. The CDR3 DNA follows: TGCGCCAGCAGCTTGGCGGGGTCGGAGACCCAGTACTTC. Its translation: CASSLAGSETQYF.

This clone has only one observation. The chain employs TRBV7-9 and TRBJ2-3; the D gene is possibly TRBD1 (5 bases). CDR3 length: 15 residues. The germline V gene has CDR1 SEHNR and CDR2 FQNEAQ (reference sequence). V lost 8 bases, J lost 2 bases, and 17 bases lay in between. The CDR3 loop reads CASGASTPFTDTQYF. CDR3 bases: TGTGCCAGCGGGGCCTCAACGCCATTCACAGATACGCAGTATTTT.

The chain has TRBV5-1 and TRBJ2-3; a weak D match, TRBD1 (5 bases). Per germline, CDR1 SGHRS and CDR2 YFSETQ. V was clipped by 2 bases and J by 0 bases, with 10 bases between them. This CDR3 has 15 amino acids. CDR3 DNA sequence: TGCGCCAGCAGCTTAGACAGCACTAGCACAGATACGCAGTATTTT. Its protein product is CASSLDSTSTDTQYF.